The clone carrying this TCR beta chain was picked up one time. Here immunoSEQ multiplex PCR was the method, and the copy in TCRdb shows in-frame clones only, minus some. The table shows just over 150,000 clones, with about 90% occurring only once. Followed over time, Seattle patients had been enrolled while infection was active. CDR1 and CDR2 from the germline V gene are MNHEY and SVGAGI. Germline trimming cut 0 bases from V and 7 bases from J; bases unmatched to any gene: 8. The CDR3 consists of 16 residues. The sample belongs to a study of blood T cell repertoires in COVID-19. Whole-study context: Material from acute and convalescent COVID-19 was sourced from the United States, Italy and Spain.

The receptor was isolated from a man aged 25-45 years with COVID-19, enrolled during active disease. The chain links TRBV6-5 to TRBJ2-7; 11 positions match TRBD2. The sequenced sample consisted of peripheral blood. CDR3 residues: CASSYSKLAGEREQYF. In DNA form, the CDR3 reads TGTGCCAGCAGTTACTCCAAACTAGCGGGAGAGCGGGAGCAGTACTTC.